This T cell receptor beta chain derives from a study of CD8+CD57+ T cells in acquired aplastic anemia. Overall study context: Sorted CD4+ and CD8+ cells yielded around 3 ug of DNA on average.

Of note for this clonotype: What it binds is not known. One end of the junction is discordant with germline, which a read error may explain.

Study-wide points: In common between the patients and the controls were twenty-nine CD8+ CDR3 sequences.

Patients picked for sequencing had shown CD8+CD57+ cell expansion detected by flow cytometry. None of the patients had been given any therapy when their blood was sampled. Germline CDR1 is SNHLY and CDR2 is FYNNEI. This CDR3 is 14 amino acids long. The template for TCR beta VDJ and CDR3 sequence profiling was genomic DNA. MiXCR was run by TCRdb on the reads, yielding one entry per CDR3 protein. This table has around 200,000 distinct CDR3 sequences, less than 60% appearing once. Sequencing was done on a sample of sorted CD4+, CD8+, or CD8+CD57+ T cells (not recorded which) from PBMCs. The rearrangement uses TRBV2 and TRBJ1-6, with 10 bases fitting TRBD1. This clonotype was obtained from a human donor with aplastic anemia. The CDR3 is CAGRGQGRGLPLHF. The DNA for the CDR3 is TGTGCCGGCAGGGGACAGGGGAGAGGGTTACCCCTCCACTTT.